This T cell receptor beta chain was identified during a study of CDR3 diversity in severe acne. This clonotype came up a few times. TCRdb re-called the PCR reads with MiXCR, one entry per CDR3 protein. The table has around 83,000 distinct CDR3 sequences, approximately 54% seen once; the top ten hold approximately 10%. V shed 7 bases and J shed 1 base, with 10 bases lying between them. Germline lookup yields CDR1 MDHEN and CDR2 SYDVKM. The CDR3 sequence is 13 residues long. Material: blood. The gene calls are TRBV28 and TRBJ1-1, with D unresolved. The source of this sequence is a male donor with severe acne vulgaris. The CDR3 loop is CASTNAPNTEAFF. CDR3 nucleotide sequence: TGTGCCAGCACCAACGCCCCGAACACTGAAGCTTTCTTT.